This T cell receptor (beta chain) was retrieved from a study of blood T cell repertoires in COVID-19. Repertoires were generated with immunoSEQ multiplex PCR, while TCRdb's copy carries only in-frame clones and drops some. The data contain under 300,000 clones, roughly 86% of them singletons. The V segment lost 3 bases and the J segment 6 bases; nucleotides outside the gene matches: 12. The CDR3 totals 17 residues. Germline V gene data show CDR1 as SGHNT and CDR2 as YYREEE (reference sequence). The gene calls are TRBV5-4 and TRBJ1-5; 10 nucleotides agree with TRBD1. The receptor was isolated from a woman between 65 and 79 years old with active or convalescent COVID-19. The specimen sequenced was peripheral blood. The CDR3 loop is CASSSGQGGTFGQPQHF. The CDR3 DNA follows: TGTGCCAGCAGCTCCGGACAGGGGGGTACCTTTGGTCAGCCCCAGCATTTT.